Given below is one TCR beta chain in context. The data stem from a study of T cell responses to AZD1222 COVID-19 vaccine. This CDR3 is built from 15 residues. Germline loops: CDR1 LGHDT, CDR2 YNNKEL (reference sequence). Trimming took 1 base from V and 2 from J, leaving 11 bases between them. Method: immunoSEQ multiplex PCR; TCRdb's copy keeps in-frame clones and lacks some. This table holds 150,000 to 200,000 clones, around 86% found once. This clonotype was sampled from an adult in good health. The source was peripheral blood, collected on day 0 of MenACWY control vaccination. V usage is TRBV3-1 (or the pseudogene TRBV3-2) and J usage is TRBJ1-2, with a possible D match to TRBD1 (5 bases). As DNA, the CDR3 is TGTGCCAGCAGCCAAGGCCGGGACGGGAACTATGGCTACACCTTC. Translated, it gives CASSQGRDGNYGYTF.